The clone carrying this T cell receptor beta chain appeared a single time. Its cognate antigen is unknown. The CDR3 is 15 residues long. Germline CDR1 is SNHLY and CDR2 is FYNNEI. J lost 7 bases, V lost 5 bases, and 10 bases had no gene match. This entry is derived from a study of cytomegalovirus exposure and HLA in healthy donors. Points from the study as a whole: The likely origin of a cluster of highly shared sequence variants was a sequencing artifact. About 87% or about 30% of the time was how often most TCR beta V segments were productive, according to an earlier analysis.

Vbeta (60) and Jbeta (13) primers were used in the PCR. Some clones are missing from TCRdb's copy, which holds only in-frame ones; the method was immunoSEQ multiplex PCR. The table shows roughly 130,000 clones, with 75% to 85% occurring only once. The J gene is TRBJ2-7, the V gene TRBV2, with TRBD2 matching over 11 bases. The specimen was PBMCs. The source is a man aged 40-50 years in good health and CMV-seronegative. The CDR3 loop is CASSSSGTSGQEQYF. CDR3 nucleotide sequence: TGTGCCAGCAGTTCCTCCGGGACTAGCGGCCAGGAGCAGTACTTC. The full variable domain, with the rest looked up from reference TRBV2 and TRBJ2-7, is EPEVTQTPSHQVTQMGQEVILRCVPISNHLYFYWYRQILGQKVEFLVSFYNNEISEKSEIFDDQFSVERPDGSNFTLKIRSTKLEDSAMYFCASSSSGTSGQEQYFGPGTRLTVT.